Below, one T cell receptor (beta chain) is given with its context. This record comes from a study of blood T cell repertoires in COVID-19. As for the study in general: Acute and convalescent COVID-19 samples came from the United States, Italy and Spain. PBMCs, B-cell-depleted T cells, or T cells provided the cDNA or gDNA that made up the material.

Authors' analysis steps: For nucleated cells, counts were estimated from reference gene primer amplification. The data were produced by immunoSEQ multiplex PCR, yet TCRdb's version contains in-frame clones alone and is incomplete. That table gives V, J and clone size, and the DNA gave D and trimming. Here the sample spans some 170,000 clones, 75% to 80% being singletons. CDR1 is LNHDA, CDR2 SQIVND, per germline (reference sequence). The CDR3 sequence is 13 residues long. The V and J ends lost 7 bases and 8 bases respectively, with 17 bases between them. The TCR sequence derives from a woman aged 45-65 years with active or convalescent COVID-19. The sequenced sample consisted of peripheral blood. The rearrangement uses TRBV19 and TRBJ1-2; no firm D call. The CDR3 bases are TGTGCCAGTACCGATCAGCAGGCCGAAGGCTACACCTTC. Its protein is CASTDQQAEGYTF.